The clone carrying this T cell receptor (beta chain) was found many times. Antigen: not known. It was considered stable Graves' hyperthyroidism when ophthalmopathy did not progress within 18 months. Diagnosis relied on clinical symptoms, serum thyroxine and TRAb, thyroid ultrasound and orbital computed tomography. The PBMCs studied were ones that came from about 10 ml fresh peripheral blood. The sample belongs to a study of T cells in Graves' hyperthyroidism and ophthalmopathy. This CDR3 has 17 amino acids. In germline, CDR1 is DFQATT, CDR2 SNEGSKA (reference sequence). Losses at the gene ends were 7 bases for V and 2 bases for J; bases not matched to a gene: 20. Study-level results: Model predictions of ophthalmopathy came a median 6.5 months before onset.

RNA transcripts were the template for amplifying TCR beta CDR3 regions. The HTBI set primed first-round TCR CDR3 RT-PCR. TCRdb redid the calling of the multiplex PCR reads with MiXCR, one entry per CDR3 protein. The table includes roughly 200,000 distinct CDR3 sequences, roughly a sixth detected once. This sequence originates from a woman aged 45-59 years with Graves' hyperthyroidism. The V call is TRBV20-1, the J call TRBJ2-7, with TRBD1 identical over 7 bases. Sequenced sample: blood. CDR3 amino acids: CSVSKGTASSFTYEQYF. CDR3 coding DNA: TGCAGTGTCAGTAAGGGGACAGCTTCCTCCTTTACCTACGAGCAGTACTTC.